The 3 T cell receptor beta chains listed next were all sequenced from one sample in a study of blood T cell repertoires in COVID-19. Here immunoSEQ multiplex PCR was the method, and the copy in TCRdb shows in-frame clones only, minus some. Here the sample spans 50,000 to 65,000 clones, about four fifths being singletons. Input material: peripheral blood. These receptors were collected from a woman aged 55-75 years with acute or convalescent COVID-19.

The chain uses TRBV7-9 and TRBJ1-4; the match to TRBD1 covers 7 bases. Germline V gene lookup returns CDR1 SEHNR and CDR2 FQNEAQ (reference sequence). With V trimmed by 3 bases and J by 5 bases, 6 bases remained unmatched. CDR3 size: 15 residues. The CDR3 DNA reads as TGTGCCAGCAGCTTCCGGACAGGTGTGAATGAAAAACTGTTTTTT. It encodes CASSFRTGVNEKLFF.

The chain couples TRBV10-2 to TRBJ2-1; D is undetermined. V lost 6 bases, J lost 7 bases, and 13 bases lay in between. The CDR3 spans 13 residues. In germline, CDR1 is WSHSY, CDR2 SAAADI. In DNA, the CDR3 is TGCGCCAGCAGAGACTTTAACCAGAATGAGCAGTTCTTC. Its translation is CASRDFNQNEQFF.

The chain couples TRBV7-9 to TRBJ2-1; unclear D gene. V lost 0 bases, J lost 5 bases, and 11 bases lay in between. The CDR3 contains 15 residues. Germline CDR1 is SEHNR and CDR2 is FQNEAQ (reference sequence). In DNA, the CDR3 is TGTGCCAGCAGCTTAGCAACCGGTTCCCACAATGAGCAGTTCTTC. Protein sequence: CASSLATGSHNEQFF.